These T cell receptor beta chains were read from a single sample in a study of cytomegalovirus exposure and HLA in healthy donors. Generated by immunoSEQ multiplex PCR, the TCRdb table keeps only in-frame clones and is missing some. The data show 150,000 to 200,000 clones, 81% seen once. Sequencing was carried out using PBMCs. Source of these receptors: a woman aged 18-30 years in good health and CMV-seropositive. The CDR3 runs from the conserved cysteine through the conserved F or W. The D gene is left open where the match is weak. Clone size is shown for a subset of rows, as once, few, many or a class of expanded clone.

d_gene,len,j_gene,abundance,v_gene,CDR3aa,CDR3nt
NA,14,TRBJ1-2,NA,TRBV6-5,CATSRGPEDYGYTF,TGTGCCACCTCGCGAGGACCGGAGGACTATGGCTACACCTTC
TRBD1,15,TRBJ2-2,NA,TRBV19,CASSSGQGSTGELFF,TGTGCCAGTAGTAGCGGACAGGGATCCACCGGGGAGCTGTTTTTT
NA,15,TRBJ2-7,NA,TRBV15,CATSRGQGFSYEQYF,TGTGCCACCAGCAGGGGACAAGGATTCTCCTACGAGCAGTACTTC
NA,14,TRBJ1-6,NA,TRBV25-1,CASSEFEVNSPLHF,TGTGCCAGCAGTGAATTTGAGGTAAATTCACCCCTCCACTTT
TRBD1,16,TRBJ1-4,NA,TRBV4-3,CASSQDRQGNSEKLFF,TGCGCCAGCAGCCAAGATAGACAGGGTAATTCTGAAAAACTGTTTTTT
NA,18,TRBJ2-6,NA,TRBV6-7,CASSARDKTYSGANVLTF,TGTGCCAGCAGCGCCAGGGACAAGACTTACTCTGGGGCCAACGTCCTGACTTTC
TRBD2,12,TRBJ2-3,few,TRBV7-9,CASSLPSGGLYF,TGTGCCAGCAGCTTACCTAGCGGGGGCCTGTATTTT
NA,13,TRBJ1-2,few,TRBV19,CASPDCGDYGYTF,TGTGCCAGTCCCGATTGTGGAGACTATGGCTACACCTTC
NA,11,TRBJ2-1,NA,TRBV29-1,CSVERGNEQFF,TGCAGCGTTGAGCGGGGAAATGAGCAGTTCTTC
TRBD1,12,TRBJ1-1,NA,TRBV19,CASMDRGKGAFF,TGTGCCAGTATGGACAGGGGGAAGGGGGCTTTCTTT
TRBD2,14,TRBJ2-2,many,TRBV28,CASSPTSASGELFF,TGTGCCAGCAGTCCGACTAGCGCCTCCGGGGAGCTGTTTTTT
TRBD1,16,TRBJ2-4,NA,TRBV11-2,CASSLLTGTGRRIQYF,TGTGCCAGCAGCTTACTTACCGGGACAGGGCGAAGAATTCAGTACTTC
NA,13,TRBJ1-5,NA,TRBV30,CAWSARSNQPQHF,TGTGCCTGGAGCGCGAGGAGCAATCAGCCCCAGCATTTT
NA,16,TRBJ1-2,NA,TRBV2,CASTVRGSAPNYGYTF,TGTGCCAGCACAGTCCGGGGGTCGGCCCCTAACTATGGCTACACCTTC
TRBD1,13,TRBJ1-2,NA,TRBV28,CASRRDRGFGYTF,TGTGCCAGCAGGCGGGACAGGGGCTTCGGCTACACCTTC
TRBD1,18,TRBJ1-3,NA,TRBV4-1,CASSQDPARPGQGNTIYF,TGCGCCAGCAGCCAAGATCCAGCCCGTCCGGGACAGGGAAACACCATATATTTT
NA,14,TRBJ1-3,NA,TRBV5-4,CASSLAGSGNTIYF,TGTGCCAGCAGCTTGGCGGGTTCGGGAAACACCATATATTTT
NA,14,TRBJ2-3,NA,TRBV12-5,CASGFTERTDTQYF,TGTGCTAGTGGTTTCACAGAGCGCACAGATACGCAGTATTTT
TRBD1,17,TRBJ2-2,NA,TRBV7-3,CASSDRTGTYYTGELFF,TGTGCCAGCAGCGACCGGACAGGGACATACTACACCGGGGAGCTGTTTTTT
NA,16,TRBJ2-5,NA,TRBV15,CATSRAGGRAKETQYF,TGTGCCACCAGCAGAGCTGGGGGCAGGGCGAAAGAGACCCAGTACTTC
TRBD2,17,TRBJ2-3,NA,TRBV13,CASSLGRTSGITDTQYF,TGTGCCAGCAGCTTAGGCCGCACTAGCGGAATCACAGATACGCAGTATTTT
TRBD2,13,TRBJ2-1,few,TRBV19,CASTNRGGMEQFF,TGTGCCAGTACTAATAGGGGAGGGATGGAGCAGTTCTTC
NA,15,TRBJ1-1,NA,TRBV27,CASSSQIQGGTEAFF,TGTGCCAGCAGTTCGCAGATACAGGGAGGGACTGAAGCTTTCTTT
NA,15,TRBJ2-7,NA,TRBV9,CASSPTGSQRYEQYF,TGTGCCAGCAGCCCTACCGGGTCGCAGCGCTACGAGCAGTACTTC
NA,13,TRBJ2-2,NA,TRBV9,CASSPESTGELFF,TGTGCCAGCAGCCCCGAGTCTACCGGGGAGCTGTTTTTT
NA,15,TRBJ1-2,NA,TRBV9,CASSVDVGSWYGYTF,TGTGCCAGCAGCGTAGATGTGGGCAGCTGGTATGGCTACACCTTC
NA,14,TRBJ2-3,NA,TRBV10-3,CAISDLTSKDTQYF,TGTGCCATCAGTGACTTGACTAGTAAAGATACGCAGTATTTT
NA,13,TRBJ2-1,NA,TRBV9,CASSGVANNEQFF,TGTGCCAGCAGCGGTGTGGCCAACAATGAGCAGTTCTTC